This T cell receptor (beta chain) was documented in a study of neurological immune-mediated disorders. Study outcomes and limitations: The highest TCR clonal expansion occurred in HTLV-1-associated myelopathy; multiple sclerosis fell below healthy controls.

Germline CDR1 and CDR2: SGHRS and YFSETQ. The CDR3 extends over 16 amino acids. V lost 1 base and J lost 4; bases outside the gene matches: 8. A blood bank in Maryland, USA, provided the volunteers who served as healthy controls. Template-switch 5'RACE cDNA synthesis added a 10-nucleotide unique molecular identifier. MiXCR, run by TCRdb on the 5' RACE reads, gives a single entry per CDR3 protein. The sample lists tens of thousands of distinct CDR3 sequences, around 9.9% occurring once. On this clonotype itself: Its antigen is as yet unknown.

What was sequenced was PBMCs. This TCR was sampled from a man in his forties or fifties in good health. J is TRBJ2-1 and V is TRBV5-1; 7 bases align to TRBD2. CDR3 residues: CASSLWGEGRYNEQFF. In DNA form, the CDR3 reads TGCGCCAGCAGCTTGTGGGGGGAGGGCCGATACAATGAGCAGTTCTTC.